One sample yielded the 15 T cell receptor beta chains listed below, sequenced in a study of cytomegalovirus exposure and HLA in healthy donors. TCRdb keeps only in-frame clones here, not all; method: immunoSEQ multiplex PCR. This sample has 150,000 to 200,000 clones, with over 85% found just once. Sequenced sample: PBMCs. The origin of the receptors is a man aged 18 to 29 in good health and CMV-seropositive.

As to this clone: At one end, the junction sequence differs from germline, possibly due to a read error. V and J are TRBV7-7 and TRBJ2-5; the D gene is possibly TRBD2 (5 bases). The CDR3 spans 15 residues. Germline V gene data show CDR1 as SSHAT and CDR2 as FNYEAQ (reference sequence). CDR3 DNA: TGTGCTAGCAGCTTAATTCTCTCGGGGCAAGAGACCCAGTACTTC. As protein: CASSLILSGQETQYF.

V and J are TRBV11-1 and TRBJ2-3; 7 bases fit TRBD1. The CDR3 spans 14 residues. The germline gives CDR1 SGHAT, CDR2 FQDESV (reference sequence). V was pared by 5 bases and J by 4 bases, with 6 bases of the junction left unmatched. For the CDR3, the DNA is TGTGCCAGCAGCGTTGGTGGGACAGCAGATACGCAGTATTTT. It codes for CASSVGGTADTQYF.

The V gene is TRBV9, the J gene TRBJ2-1, with 9 bases matching TRBD2. CDR1 and CDR2 (germline): SGDLS, YYNGEE. The junction had 11 bases not matched to a gene; V was cut back by 1 base and J by 3 bases. This CDR3 contains 18 residues. CDR3 region: CASSVIPFSSGIYNEQFF. The CDR3, as DNA: TGTGCCAGCAGCGTAATCCCCTTTTCTAGCGGGATCTACAATGAGCAGTTCTTC.

The rearrangement joins TRBV10-3 to TRBJ1-2; TRBD1 matches 8 bases. This CDR3 is 14 amino acids long. Trimming took 1 base from V and 6 from J; bases not matched to a gene: 4. CDR1 ENHRY and CDR2 SYGVKD come from the germline V gene. CDR3 coding DNA: TGTGCCATCAGTGAGTGGAACAGGGGGAATGGCTACACCTTC. Its protein product is CAISEWNRGNGYTF.

DNA of the CDR3: TGTGCCAGCCGTACTAGCGGGAGTATATACGAGCAGTACTTC. This codes for CASRTSGSIYEQYF. The chain employs TRBV28 and TRBJ2-7; 11 bases agree with TRBD2. The CDR3 covers 14 residues. The germline gives CDR1 MDHEN, CDR2 SYDVKM. Trimming took 8 bases from V and 4 from J; bases not matched to a gene: 7.

The rearrangement joins TRBV6-5 to TRBJ1-1, with D uncertain. Germline V CDR1 and CDR2: MNHEY, SVGAGI. V lost 7 bases to trimming and J lost 3 bases, with 18 bases between them. This CDR3 spans 15 amino acids. CDR3 residues: CASTPVSPFDTEAFF. DNA of the CDR3: TGTGCCAGCACCCCAGTGTCCCCCTTTGACACTGAAGCTTTCTTT.

This clone was observed a few times. The chain carries TRBV11-2 and TRBJ2-5; possibly TRBD1 for D (5 bases). The germline V gene encodes CDR1 SGHAT and CDR2 FQNNGV. The V and J ends lost 1 base and 5 bases respectively, with 11 bases between them. The CDR3 length is 14 residues. CDR3 region: CASSLGGKLETQYF. DNA for the CDR3: TGTGCCAGCAGCTTAGGGGGCAAGCTCGAGACCCAGTACTTC.

The chain links TRBV18 to TRBJ2-7; TRBD2 matches 12 bases. Germline assignment: CDR1 KGHSH and CDR2 LQKENI. The J segment lost 2 bases and the V segment lost 3 bases, leaving 2 bases of the junction unmatched. The CDR3 totals 15 residues. The CDR3 spells CASSPGLAGAYEQYF. Written as DNA, the CDR3 is TGTGCCAGCTCACCGGGACTAGCGGGCGCCTACGAGCAGTACTTC.

CDR3 in DNA: TGTGCCAGCATTCTAGCGGGGAAAGCCTACGAGCAGTACTTC. Its protein is CASILAGKAYEQYF. The V call is TRBV28, the J call TRBJ2-7; 9 bases are a match to TRBD2. With V trimmed by 7 bases and J by 2 bases, 6 bases remained unmatched. The germline V gene has CDR1 MDHEN and CDR2 SYDVKM. CDR3 length: 14 amino acids.

This CDR3 is CSAETSGVGFSYNEQFF. Here the CDR3 DNA reads TGCAGCGCCGAGACTAGCGGGGTGGGGTTCTCCTACAATGAGCAGTTCTTC. The chain joins TRBV29-1 to TRBJ2-1; 11 nucleotides align to TRBD2. The CDR3 has 17 residues. CDR1 is SQVTM and CDR2 is ANQGSEA in the germline V gene. Losses at the gene ends were 7 bases for V and 0 bases for J; bases not matched to a gene: 11.

V usage is TRBV6-1 and J usage is TRBJ2-5; 13 bases line up with TRBD2. Germline trimming cut 5 bases from V and 5 bases from J; bases unmatched to any gene: 5. The CDR3 extends over 15 amino acids. Germline-derived CDR1 and CDR2 are MNHNS and SASEGT. The chain's CDR3 is CASSKLAGGIETQYF. The CDR3, as DNA: TGTGCCAGCAGTAAACTAGCGGGAGGGATTGAGACCCAGTACTTC.

CDR3 bases: TGTGCCAGCAGCTTATCCGTCACCGGGGAGCTGTTTTTT. This translates into CASSLSVTGELFF. The chain joins TRBV5-4 to TRBJ2-2; D uncertain. CDR1 SGHNT and CDR2 YYREEE come from the germline V gene (reference sequence). V lost 2 bases and J 4 bases, leaving 6 bases between the germline ends. CDR3 size: 13 residues.

The chain recombines TRBV7-9 with TRBJ2-7, with D tentatively TRBD2 (5 bases). The CDR3 runs 13 residues. CDR1 SEHNR and CDR2 FQNEAQ come from the germline V gene (reference sequence). Trimming removed 5 bases from V and 7 bases from J, with 15 bases in between. Here the CDR3 reads CASSEGDPGEQYF. The CDR3 DNA reads TGTGCCAGCAGCGAGGGAGATCCGGGAGAGCAGTACTTC.

The chain links TRBV6-1 to TRBJ1-1, with 11 bases matching TRBD1. Germline V gives CDR1 MNHNS, CDR2 SASEGT. V lost 4 bases, J lost 4 bases, and 5 bases stayed unmatched. The CDR3 has 15 amino acids. As DNA, the CDR3 is TGTGCCAGCAGTGCCCGGGACAGGGGGGGCACTGAAGCTTTCTTT. This gives the protein CASSARDRGGTEAFF.

This chain joins TRBV4-1 and TRBJ2-7; 8 bases map to TRBD1. CDR3 length: 16 amino acids. Per the germline V gene, CDR1 is MGHRA and CDR2 is YSYEKL. The V and J ends lost 4 bases and 0 bases, in that order; junction bases with no gene match: 8. DNA of the CDR3: TGCGCCAGCAGCCTTACCGGGACAGGAATCTCCTACGAGCAGTACTTC. It encodes CASSLTGTGISYEQYF.